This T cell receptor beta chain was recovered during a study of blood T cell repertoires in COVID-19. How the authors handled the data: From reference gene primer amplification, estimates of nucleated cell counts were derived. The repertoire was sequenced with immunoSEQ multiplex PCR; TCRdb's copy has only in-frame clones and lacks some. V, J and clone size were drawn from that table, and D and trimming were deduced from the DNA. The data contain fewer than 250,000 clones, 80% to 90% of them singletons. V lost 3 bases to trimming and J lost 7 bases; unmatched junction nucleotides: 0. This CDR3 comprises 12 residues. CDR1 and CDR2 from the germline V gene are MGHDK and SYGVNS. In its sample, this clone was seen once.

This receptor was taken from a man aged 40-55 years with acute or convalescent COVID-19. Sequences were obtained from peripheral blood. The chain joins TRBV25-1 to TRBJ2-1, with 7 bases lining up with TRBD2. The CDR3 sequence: CASSERENEQFF. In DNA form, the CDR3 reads TGTGCCAGCAGTGAGCGGGAGAATGAGCAGTTCTTC.